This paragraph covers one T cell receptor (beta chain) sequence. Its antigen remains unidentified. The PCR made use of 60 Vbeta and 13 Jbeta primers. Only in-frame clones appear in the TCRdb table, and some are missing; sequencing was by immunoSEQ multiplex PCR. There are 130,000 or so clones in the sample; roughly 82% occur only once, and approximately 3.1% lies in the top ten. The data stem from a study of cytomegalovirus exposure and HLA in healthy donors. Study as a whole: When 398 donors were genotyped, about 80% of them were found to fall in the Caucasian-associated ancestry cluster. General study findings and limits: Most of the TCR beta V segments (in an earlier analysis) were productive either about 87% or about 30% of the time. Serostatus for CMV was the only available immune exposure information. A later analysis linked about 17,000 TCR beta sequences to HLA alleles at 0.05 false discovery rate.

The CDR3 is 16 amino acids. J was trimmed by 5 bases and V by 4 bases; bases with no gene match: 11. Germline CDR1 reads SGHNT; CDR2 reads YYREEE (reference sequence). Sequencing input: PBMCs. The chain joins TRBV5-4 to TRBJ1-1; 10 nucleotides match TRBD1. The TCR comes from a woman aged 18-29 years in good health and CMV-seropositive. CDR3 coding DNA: TGTGCCAGCAGCCATGGACAGGGGGTTGGAATGACTGAAGCTTTCTTT. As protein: CASSHGQGVGMTEAFF.